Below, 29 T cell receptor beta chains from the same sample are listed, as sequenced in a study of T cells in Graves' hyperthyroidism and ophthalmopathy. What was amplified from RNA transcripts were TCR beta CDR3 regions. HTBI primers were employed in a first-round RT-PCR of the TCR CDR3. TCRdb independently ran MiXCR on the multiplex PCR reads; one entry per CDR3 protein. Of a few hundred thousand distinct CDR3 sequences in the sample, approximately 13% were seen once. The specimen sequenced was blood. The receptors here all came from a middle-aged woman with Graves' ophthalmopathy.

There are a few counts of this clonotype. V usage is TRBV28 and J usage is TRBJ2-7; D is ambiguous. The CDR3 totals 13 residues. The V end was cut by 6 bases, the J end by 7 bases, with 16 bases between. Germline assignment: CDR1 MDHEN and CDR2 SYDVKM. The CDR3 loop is CASRSGPIGEQYF. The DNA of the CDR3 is TGTGCCAGCAGGTCCGGGCCAATCGGGGAGCAGTACTTC.

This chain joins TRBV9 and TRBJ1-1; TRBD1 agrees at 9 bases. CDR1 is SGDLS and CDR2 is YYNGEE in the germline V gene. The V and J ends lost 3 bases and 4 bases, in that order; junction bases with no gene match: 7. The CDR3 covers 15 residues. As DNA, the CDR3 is TGTGCCAGCAGCGCCGGGACAGGGCGATCCACTGAAGCTTTCTTT. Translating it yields CASSAGTGRSTEAFF.

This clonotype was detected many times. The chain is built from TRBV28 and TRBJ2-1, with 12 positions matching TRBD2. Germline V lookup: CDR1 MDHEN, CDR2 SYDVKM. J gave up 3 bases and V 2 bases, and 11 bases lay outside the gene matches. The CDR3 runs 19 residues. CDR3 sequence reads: CASSLRPGTSGSYYNEQFF. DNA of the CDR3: TGTGCCAGCAGTTTAAGGCCCGGGACTAGCGGGTCTTACTACAATGAGCAGTTCTTC.

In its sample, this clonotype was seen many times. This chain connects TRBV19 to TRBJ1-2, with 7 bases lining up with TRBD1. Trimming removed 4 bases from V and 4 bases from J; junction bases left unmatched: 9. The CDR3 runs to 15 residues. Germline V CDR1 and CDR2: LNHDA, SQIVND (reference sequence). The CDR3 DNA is TGTGCCAGTAGTAGGAGCAGGGGGTATTCCTATGGCTACACCTTC. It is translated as CASSRSRGYSYGYTF. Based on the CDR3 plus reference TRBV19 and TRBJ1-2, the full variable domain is DGGITQSPKYLFRKEGQNVTLSCEQNLNHDAMYWYRQDPGQGLRLIYYSQIVNDFQKGDIAEGYSVSREKKESFPLTVTSAQKNPTAFYLCASSRSRGYSYGYTFGSGTRLTVV.

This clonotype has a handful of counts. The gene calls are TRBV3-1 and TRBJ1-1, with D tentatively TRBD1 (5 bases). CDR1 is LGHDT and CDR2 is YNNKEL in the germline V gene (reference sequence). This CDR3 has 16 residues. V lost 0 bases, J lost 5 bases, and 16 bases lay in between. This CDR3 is CASSQDGIGEKTEAFF. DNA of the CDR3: TGTGCCAGCAGCCAAGATGGAATAGGGGAGAAGACTGAAGCTTTCTTT.

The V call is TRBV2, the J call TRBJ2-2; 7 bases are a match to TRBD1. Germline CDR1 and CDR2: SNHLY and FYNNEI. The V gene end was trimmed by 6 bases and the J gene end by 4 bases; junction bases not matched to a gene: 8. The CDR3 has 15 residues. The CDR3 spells CASREGARGTGELFF. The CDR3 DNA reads TGTGCCAGCAGAGAGGGGGCCCGAGGCACCGGGGAGCTGTTTTTT. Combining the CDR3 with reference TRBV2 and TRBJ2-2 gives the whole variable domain EPEVTQTPSHQVTQMGQEVILRCVPISNHLYFYWYRQILGQKVEFLVSFYNNEISEKSEIFDDQFSVERPDGSNFTLKIRSTKLEDSAMYFCASREGARGTGELFFGEGSRLTVL.

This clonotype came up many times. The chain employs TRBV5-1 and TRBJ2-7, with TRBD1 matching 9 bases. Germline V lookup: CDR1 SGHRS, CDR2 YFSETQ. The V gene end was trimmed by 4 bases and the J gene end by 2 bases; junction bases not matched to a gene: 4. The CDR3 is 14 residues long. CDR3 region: CASSKGDRAYEQYF. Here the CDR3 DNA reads TGCGCCAGCAGCAAGGGGGACAGGGCCTACGAGCAGTACTTC.

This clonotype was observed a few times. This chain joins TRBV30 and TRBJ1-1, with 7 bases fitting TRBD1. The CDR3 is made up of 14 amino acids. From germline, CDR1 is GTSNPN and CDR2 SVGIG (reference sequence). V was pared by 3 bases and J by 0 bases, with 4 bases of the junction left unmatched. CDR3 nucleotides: TGTGCCTGGAGCTCAGGGGGTTTGAACACTGAAGCTTTCTTT. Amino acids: CAWSSGGLNTEAFF.

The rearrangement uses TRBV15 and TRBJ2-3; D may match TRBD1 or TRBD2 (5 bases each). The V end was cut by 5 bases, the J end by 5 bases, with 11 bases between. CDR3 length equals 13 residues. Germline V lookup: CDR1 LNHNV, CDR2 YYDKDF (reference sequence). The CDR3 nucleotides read TGTGCCACCAGCTACGGGGCAAAAGATACGCAGTATTTT. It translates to CATSYGAKDTQYF.

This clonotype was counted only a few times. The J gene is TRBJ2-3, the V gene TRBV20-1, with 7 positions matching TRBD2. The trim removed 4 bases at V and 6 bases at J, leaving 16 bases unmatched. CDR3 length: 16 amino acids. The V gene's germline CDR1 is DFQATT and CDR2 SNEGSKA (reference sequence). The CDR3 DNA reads TGCAGTGCTATAGATCCTAGCGGAGCTTATAGGGATACGCAGTATTTT. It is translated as CSAIDPSGAYRDTQYF.

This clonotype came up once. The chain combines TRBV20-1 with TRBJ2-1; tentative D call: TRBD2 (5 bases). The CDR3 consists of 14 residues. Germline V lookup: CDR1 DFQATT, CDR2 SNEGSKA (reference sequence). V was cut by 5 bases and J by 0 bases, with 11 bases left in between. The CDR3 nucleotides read TGCAGTGCTTTAGCGTCCCACTCCTACAATGAGCAGTTCTTC. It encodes CSALASHSYNEQFF.

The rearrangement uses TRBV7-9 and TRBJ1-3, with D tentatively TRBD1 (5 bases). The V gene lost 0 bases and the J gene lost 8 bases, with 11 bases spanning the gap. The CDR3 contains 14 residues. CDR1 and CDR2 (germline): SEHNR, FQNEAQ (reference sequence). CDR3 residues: CASSLASTADTIYF. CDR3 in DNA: TGTGCCAGCAGCTTAGCGTCGACAGCGGACACCATATATTTT.

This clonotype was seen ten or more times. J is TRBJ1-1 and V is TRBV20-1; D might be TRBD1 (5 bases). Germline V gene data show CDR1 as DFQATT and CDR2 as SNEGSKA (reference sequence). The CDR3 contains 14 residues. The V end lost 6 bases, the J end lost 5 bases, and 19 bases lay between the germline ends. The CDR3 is CSARETGGRTEAFF. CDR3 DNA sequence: TGCAGTGCCCGGGAGACGGGGGGGAGAACTGAAGCTTTCTTT.

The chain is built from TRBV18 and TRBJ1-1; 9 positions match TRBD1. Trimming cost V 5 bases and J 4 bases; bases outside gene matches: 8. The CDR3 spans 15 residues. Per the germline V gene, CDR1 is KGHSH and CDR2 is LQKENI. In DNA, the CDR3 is TGTGCCAGCTCAAGACCGGGACAGGGTATCACTGAAGCTTTCTTT. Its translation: CASSRPGQGITEAFF. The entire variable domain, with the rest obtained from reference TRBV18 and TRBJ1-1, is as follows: NAGVMQNPRHLVRRRGQEARLRCSPMKGHSHVYWYRQLPEEGLKFMVYLQKENIIDESGMPKERFSAEFPKEGPSILRIQQVVRGDSAAYFCASSRPGQGITEAFFGQGTRLTVV.

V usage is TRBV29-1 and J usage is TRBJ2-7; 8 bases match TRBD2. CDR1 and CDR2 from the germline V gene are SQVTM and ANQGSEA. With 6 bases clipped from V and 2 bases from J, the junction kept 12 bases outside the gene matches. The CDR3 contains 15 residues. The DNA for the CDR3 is TGCAGCGTCCGAACCCCCGGGAGGGCTCCCTACGAGCAGTACTTC. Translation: CSVRTPGRAPYEQYF.

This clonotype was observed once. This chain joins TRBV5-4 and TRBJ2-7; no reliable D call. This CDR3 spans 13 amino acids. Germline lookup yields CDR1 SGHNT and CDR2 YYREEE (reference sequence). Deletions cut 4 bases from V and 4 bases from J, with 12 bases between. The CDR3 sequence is CASSPQGEYEQYF. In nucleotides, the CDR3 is TGTGCCAGCAGCCCACAAGGAGAGTACGAGCAGTACTTC. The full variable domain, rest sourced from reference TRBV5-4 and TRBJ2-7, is ETGVTQSPTHLIKTRGQQVTLRCSSQSGHNTVSWYQQALGQGPQFIFQYYREEENGRGNFPPRFSGLQFPNYSSELNVNALELDDSALYLCASSPQGEYEQYFGPGTRLTVT.

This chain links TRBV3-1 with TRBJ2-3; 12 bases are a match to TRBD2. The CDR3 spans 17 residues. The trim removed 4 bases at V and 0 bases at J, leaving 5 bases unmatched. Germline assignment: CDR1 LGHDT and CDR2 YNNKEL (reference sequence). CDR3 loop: CASSRASGGVSTDTQYF. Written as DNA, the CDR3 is TGTGCCAGCAGCCGCGCTAGCGGGGGGGTTAGCACAGATACGCAGTATTTT.

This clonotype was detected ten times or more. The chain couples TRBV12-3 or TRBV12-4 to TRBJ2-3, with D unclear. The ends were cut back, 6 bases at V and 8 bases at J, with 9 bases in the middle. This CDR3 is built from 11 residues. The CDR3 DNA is TGTGCCAGCAGCTCCCGAGTTACGCAGTATTTT. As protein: CASSSRVTQYF.

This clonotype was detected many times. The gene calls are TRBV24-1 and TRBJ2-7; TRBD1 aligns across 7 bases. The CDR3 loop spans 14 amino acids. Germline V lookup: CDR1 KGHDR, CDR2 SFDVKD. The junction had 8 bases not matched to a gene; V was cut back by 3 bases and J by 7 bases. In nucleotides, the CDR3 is TGTGCCACCAGTGATCCAAGACAGGGTGCGGAGCAGTACTTC. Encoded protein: CATSDPRQGAEQYF.

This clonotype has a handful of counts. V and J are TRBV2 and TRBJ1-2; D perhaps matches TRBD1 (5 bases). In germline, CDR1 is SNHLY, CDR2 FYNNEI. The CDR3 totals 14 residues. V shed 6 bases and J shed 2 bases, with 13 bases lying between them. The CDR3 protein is CASSRDGDNYGYTF. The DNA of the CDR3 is TGTGCCAGCAGCCGGGACGGTGACAACTATGGCTACACCTTC.

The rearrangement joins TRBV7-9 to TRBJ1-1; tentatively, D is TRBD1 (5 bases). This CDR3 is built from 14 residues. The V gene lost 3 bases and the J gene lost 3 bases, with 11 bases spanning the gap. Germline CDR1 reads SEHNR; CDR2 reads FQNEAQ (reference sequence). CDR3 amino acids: CASSLWDLYTEAFF. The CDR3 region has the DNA TGTGCCAGCAGCTTGTGGGACTTATACACTGAAGCTTTCTTT.

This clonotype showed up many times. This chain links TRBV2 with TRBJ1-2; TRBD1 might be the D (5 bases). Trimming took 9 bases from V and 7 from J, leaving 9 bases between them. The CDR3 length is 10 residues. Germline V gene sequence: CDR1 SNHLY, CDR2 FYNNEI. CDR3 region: CARAGGGYTF. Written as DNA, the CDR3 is TGTGCCAGAGCGGGGGGTGGCTACACCTTC. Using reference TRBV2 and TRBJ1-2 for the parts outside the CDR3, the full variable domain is EPEVTQTPSHQVTQMGQEVILRCVPISNHLYFYWYRQILGQKVEFLVSFYNNEISEKSEIFDDQFSVERPDGSNFTLKIRSTKLEDSAMYFCARAGGGYTFGSGTRLTVV.

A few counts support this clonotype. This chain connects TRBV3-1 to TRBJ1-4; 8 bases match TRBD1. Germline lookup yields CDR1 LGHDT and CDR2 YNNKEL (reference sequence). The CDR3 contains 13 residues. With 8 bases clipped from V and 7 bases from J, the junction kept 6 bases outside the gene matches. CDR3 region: CASRDRGGEKLFF. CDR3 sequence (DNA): TGTGCCAGCCGAGACAGGGGTGGTGAAAAACTGTTTTTT.

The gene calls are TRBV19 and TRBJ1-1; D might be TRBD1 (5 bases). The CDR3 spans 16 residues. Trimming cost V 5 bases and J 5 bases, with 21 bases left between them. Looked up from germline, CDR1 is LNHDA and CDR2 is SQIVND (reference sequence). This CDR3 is CASSPYGAGIGTEAFF. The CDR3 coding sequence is TGTGCCAGTAGTCCCTACGGGGCAGGGATTGGTACTGAAGCTTTCTTT.

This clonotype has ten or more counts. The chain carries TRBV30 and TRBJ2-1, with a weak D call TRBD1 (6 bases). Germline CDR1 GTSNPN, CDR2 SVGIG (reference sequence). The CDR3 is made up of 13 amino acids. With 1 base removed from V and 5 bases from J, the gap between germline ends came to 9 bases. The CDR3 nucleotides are TGTGCCTGGAGTGAGTCAGGGGACAATGAGCAGTTCTTC. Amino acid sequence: CAWSESGDNEQFF.

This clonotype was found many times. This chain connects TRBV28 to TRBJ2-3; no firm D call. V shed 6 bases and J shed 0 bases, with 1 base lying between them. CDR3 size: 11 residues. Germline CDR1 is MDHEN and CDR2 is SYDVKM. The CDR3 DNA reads TGTGCCAGCAGAAGCACAGATACGCAGTATTTT. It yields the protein CASRSTDTQYF.

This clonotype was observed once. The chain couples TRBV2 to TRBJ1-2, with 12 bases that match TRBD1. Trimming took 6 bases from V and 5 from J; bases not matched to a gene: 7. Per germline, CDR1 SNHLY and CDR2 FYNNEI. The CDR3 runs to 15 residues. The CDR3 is CASSSGTGGRYGYTF. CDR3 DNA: TGTGCCAGCAGCTCCGGGACAGGGGGCCGGTATGGCTACACCTTC.

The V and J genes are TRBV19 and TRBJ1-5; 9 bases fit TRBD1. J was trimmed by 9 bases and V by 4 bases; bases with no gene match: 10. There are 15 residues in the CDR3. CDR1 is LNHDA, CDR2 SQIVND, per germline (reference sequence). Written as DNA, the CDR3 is TGTGCCAGTAGTAGCCCGGGACAGGGTGAGTGGCCCCAGCATTTT. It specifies CASSSPGQGEWPQHF.

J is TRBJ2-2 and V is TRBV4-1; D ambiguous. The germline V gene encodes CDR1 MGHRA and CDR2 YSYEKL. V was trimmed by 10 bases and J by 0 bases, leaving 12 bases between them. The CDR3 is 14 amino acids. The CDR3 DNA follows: TGCGCCATCTCACAGAAACCGAACACCGGGGAGCTGTTTTTT. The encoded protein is CAISQKPNTGELFF.